The 22 T cell receptor beta chains reported below all come from one sample, sequenced in a study of T cell responses to AZD1222 COVID-19 vaccine. Clones were sequenced by immunoSEQ multiplex PCR, and TCRdb holds only the in-frame ones, with some missing. The top ten clones hold 1.5% to 2% of a sample with roughly 180,000 clones, just over 90% of them seen once. The material was peripheral blood, obtained 28 days after the second AZD1222 dose. Source of these receptors: an adult who received the AZD1222 COVID-19 vaccine.

This rearrangement joins TRBV11-2 to TRBJ1-5, with a possible D match to TRBD1 (5 bases). The CDR3 consists of 16 residues. V was pared by 3 bases and J by 0 bases, with 12 bases between. Looked up from germline, CDR1 is SGHAT and CDR2 is FQNNGV. The chain's CDR3 is CASSFGAAYSNQPQHF. DNA for the CDR3: TGTGCCAGCAGCTTTGGGGCAGCCTATAGCAATCAGCCCCAGCATTTT.

The chain couples TRBV7-8 to TRBJ1-5; 7 nucleotides agree with TRBD1. In germline, CDR1 is SGHVS, CDR2 FQNEAQ. J lost 3 bases, V lost 4 bases, and 9 bases had no gene match. The CDR3 covers 16 residues. The CDR3 reads CASSSHPGQINQPQHF. DNA for the CDR3: TGTGCCAGCAGCTCACATCCGGGACAGATCAATCAGCCCCAGCATTTT.

The genes are TRBV19 and TRBJ2-7; 7 bases are shared with TRBD2. Germline CDR1 and CDR2: LNHDA and SQIVND (reference sequence). The length of the CDR3 is 15 residues. V shed 1 base and J 1 base; nucleotides not matched to a gene: 4. The CDR3 protein is CASSIGVSGSYEQYF. The CDR3 nucleotides read TGTGCCAGTAGTATAGGAGTTAGCGGGTCCTACGAGCAGTACTTC.

J is TRBJ2-7 and V is TRBV28; 10 positions match TRBD1. This CDR3 has 15 residues. Per the germline V gene, CDR1 is MDHEN and CDR2 is SYDVKM. V was pared by 6 bases and J by 5 bases, with 10 bases of the junction left unmatched. The CDR3 sequence: CASSPYRTGGHEQYF. CDR3 bases: TGTGCCAGCAGCCCCTACCGGACAGGGGGTCACGAGCAGTACTTC.

The V gene is TRBV6-5, the J gene TRBJ2-1; no clear D gene. Trimming cost V 2 bases and J 11 bases, with 7 bases left between them. Germline V gene sequence: CDR1 MNHEY, CDR2 SVGAGI. CDR3 size: 11 residues. The CDR3 DNA sequence: TGTGCCAGCAGTTACCTTGGACAGCAGTTCTTC. It is translated as CASSYLGQQFF.

This chain uses TRBV27 with TRBJ1-4; TRBD1 aligns across 10 bases. Germline-derived CDR1 and CDR2 are MNHEY and SMNVEV (reference sequence). This CDR3 spans 15 amino acids. The V segment lost 6 bases and the J segment 7 bases; nucleotides outside the gene matches: 8. The CDR3 region has the DNA TGTGCCAGCAGAGCGAGGGACAGGGGACGTGAAAAACTGTTTTTT. Protein: CASRARDRGREKLFF.

This clone has only one observation. J is TRBJ2-5 and V is TRBV28; D possibly corresponds to TRBD1 (7 bases). The V end lost 7 bases, the J end lost 7 bases, and 22 bases lay between the germline ends. The V gene's germline CDR1 is MDHEN and CDR2 SYDVKM. This CDR3 is 15 amino acids long. The CDR3 region has the DNA TGTGCCAGCACCCCCGGGTCAGGGGGGCGGGGGACCCAGTACTTC. Translation: CASTPGSGGRGTQYF.

This chain joins TRBV18 and TRBJ1-1, with 7 bases aligning to TRBD1. The CDR3 runs to 16 residues. Looked up from germline, CDR1 is KGHSH and CDR2 is LQKENI. V dropped 3 bases and J dropped 0; count of bases not matched to a gene: 7. The CDR3 spells CASSPGDSLMNTEAFF. The CDR3 region has the DNA TGTGCCAGCTCACCTGGGGACAGTCTTATGAACACTGAAGCTTTCTTT.

In DNA, the CDR3 is TGTGCCAGCAGCTTCACAGATACGCAGTATTTT. This gives the protein CASSFTDTQYF. This rearrangement joins TRBV11-2 to TRBJ2-3; no definite D call. Germline lookup yields CDR1 SGHAT and CDR2 FQNNGV. V was cut by 3 bases and J by 2 bases, with 0 bases left in between. This CDR3 contains 11 residues.

The rearrangement links TRBV2 to TRBJ1-5, with unresolved D. V shed 8 bases and J shed 5 bases, with 13 bases lying between them. The CDR3 totals 13 residues. Germline V CDR1 and CDR2: SNHLY, FYNNEI. The CDR3 reads CASEGGRYQPQHF. The CDR3 DNA is TGTGCCAGCGAGGGAGGACGGTATCAGCCCCAGCATTTT.

The J gene is TRBJ2-3, the V gene TRBV30, with D possibly matching TRBD1 (7 bases). Germline V gives CDR1 GTSNPN, CDR2 SVGIG (reference sequence). V lost 1 base to trimming and J lost 6 bases, with 8 bases between them. The CDR3 length is 12 residues. CDR3 sequence reads: CAWSAGGDTQYF. CDR3 nucleotides: TGTGCCTGGAGTGCAGGGGGGGATACGCAGTATTTT.

As to this clone: This specimen includes other DNA sequences encoding the same CDR3. The chain uses TRBV12-3 or TRBV12-4 and TRBJ1-1; D possibly corresponds to TRBD1 (6 bases). Trimming stripped 6 bases from V and 5 bases from J, with 13 bases between. CDR3 length: 13 residues. The DNA of the CDR3 is TGTGCCAGCAGCCTCGGGGGCGGGACTGAAGCTTTCTTT. Protein: CASSLGGGTEAFF.

This clone was observed a few times. The chain links TRBV7-3 to TRBJ2-1, with D maybe TRBD1 (5 bases). The CDR3 consists of 14 residues. The germline gives CDR1 SGHTA, CDR2 FQGTGA. V lost 5 bases and J lost 10, with 18 bases in between. CDR3 amino acids: CASSPHGAPREQFF. The CDR3 DNA reads TGTGCCAGCAGCCCCCATGGGGCGCCCAGAGAGCAGTTCTTC. The full variable domain, completed using reference TRBV7-3 and TRBJ2-1, is GAGVSQTPSNKVTEKGKYVELRCDPISGHTALYWYRQSLGQGPEFLIYFQGTGAADDSGLPNDRFFAVRPEGSVSTLKIQRTERGDSAVYLCASSPHGAPREQFFGPGTRLTVL.

CDR3 bases: TGCGCCAGCAGCTACAACCGCCCCCGAGACAGGGTAAATGAGCAGTTCTTC. The encoded protein is CASSYNRPRDRVNEQFF. V is TRBV5-1 and J is TRBJ2-1; TRBD1 matches 7 bases. Germline assignment: CDR1 SGHRS and CDR2 YFSETQ. V dropped 3 bases and J dropped 7; count of bases not matched to a gene: 16. This CDR3 is 17 amino acids long. Looking up the rest from reference TRBV5-1 and TRBJ2-1 gives the full variable domain: KAGVTQTPRYLIKTRGQQVTLSCSPISGHRSVSWYQQTPGQGLQFLFEYFSETQRNKGNFPGRFSGRQFSNSRSEMNVSTLELGDSALYLCASSYNRPRDRVNEQFFGPGTRLTVL.

The V gene is TRBV19, the J gene TRBJ2-7, with 10 bases matching TRBD1. The ends lost 4 bases at V and 6 bases at J; junction bases unmatched: 6. This CDR3 has 14 amino acids. Germline CDR1 reads LNHDA; CDR2 reads SQIVND (reference sequence). In DNA form, the CDR3 reads TGTGCCAGTAGTAACCGGGACAGGGGTGGCGAGCAGTACTTC. Translation gives CASSNRDRGGEQYF.

The DNA for the CDR3 is TGTGCCACCAGCAGAGGGGGTAACAATCAGCCCCAGCATTTT. Translated: CATSRGGNNQPQHF. V usage is TRBV15 and J usage is TRBJ1-5; the D is unclear. Germline V gene sequence: CDR1 LNHNV, CDR2 YYDKDF (reference sequence). V was pared by 1 base and J by 3 bases, with 7 bases between. The length of the CDR3 is 14 residues.

The chain couples TRBV7-2 to TRBJ2-5; D is uncertain. V was clipped by 5 bases and J by 14 bases, with 21 bases between them. The CDR3 covers 13 residues. Germline values: CDR1 SGHTA, CDR2 FQGNSA. CDR3 region: CASSPRTSLQSYF. In DNA, the CDR3 is TGTGCCAGCAGCCCTAGGACCTCATTGCAGTCATACTTC. Complete variable domain (other parts from reference TRBV7-2 and TRBJ2-5): GAGVSQSPSNKVTEKGKDVELRCDPISGHTALYWYRQSLGQGLEFLIYFQGNSAPDKSGLPSDRFSAERTGGSVSTLTIQRTQQEDSAVYLCASSPRTSLQSYFGPGTRLLVL.

V usage is TRBV30 and J usage is TRBJ1-2; D is ambiguous. The CDR3 covers 13 residues. The germline V and J ends were trimmed by 2 bases and 7 bases, with 14 bases remaining between them. CDR1 is GTSNPN, CDR2 SVGIG, per germline (reference sequence). CDR3 sequence: CAWSINSGLGYTF. The DNA for the CDR3 is TGTGCCTGGAGTATAAATTCGGGCCTTGGCTACACCTTC.

The V call is TRBV7-3, the J call TRBJ2-2; 9 positions agree with TRBD2. CDR1 is SGHTA and CDR2 is FQGTGA in the germline V gene. V was pared by 2 bases and J by 0 bases, with 1 base of the junction left unmatched. The CDR3 length is 16 residues. CDR3 bases: TGTGCCAGCAGCTTAGCTAGCGGGACGAACACCGGGGAGCTGTTTTTT. Protein: CASSLASGTNTGELFF.

The count of this clone is one. V is TRBV5-6 and J is TRBJ2-3; D is possibly TRBD1 (5 bases). Germline V gene sequence: CDR1 SGHDT, CDR2 YYEEEE. This CDR3 is 14 amino acids long. The V end was cut by 4 bases, the J end by 0 bases, with 9 bases between. CDR3 sequence: CASSVQGSTDTQYF. CDR3 sequence (DNA): TGTGCCAGCAGCGTCCAGGGTAGCACAGATACGCAGTATTTT.

CDR3 in amino acids: CASSSTGSDGYTF. CDR3 in DNA: TGTGCCAGCTCATCGACAGGGTCGGATGGCTACACCTTC. The chain is built from TRBV18 and TRBJ1-2; 7 bases are shared with TRBD1. This CDR3 has 13 residues. CDR1 is KGHSH and CDR2 is LQKENI in the germline V gene. V shed 5 bases and J 6 bases; nucleotides not matched to a gene: 6.

V and J are TRBV19 and TRBJ2-7, with 7 bases matching TRBD1. Germline V gives CDR1 LNHDA, CDR2 SQIVND (reference sequence). CDR3 length: 17 amino acids. V shed 7 bases, J shed 0 bases, and the junction held 15 bases outside the gene matches. CDR3: CASTTRGRSTYSYEQYF. CDR3 DNA: TGTGCCAGTACCACAAGGGGGCGGTCAACCTACTCCTACGAGCAGTACTTC.